This paragraph covers one T cell receptor beta chain sequence. Libraries of TCR beta came from iRepertoire HTBI primers plus Arm-PCR of CDR3 regions. TCRdb called the multiplex PCR reads again in MiXCR, with one record for every CDR3 protein. This sample has 500,000 or so distinct CDR3 sequences, with around 15% found just once. Time point of the sample: newly diagnosed GD, antithyroid drugs for less than 3 months. After RNA was extracted from PBMCs, the TCR library was made from it. Nine milliliters of peripheral blood went into EDTA tubes. The sample comes from a study of regulatory T cells in long-lasting Graves disease. This sample also appeared in a second study, on T cells in Graves' hyperthyroidism and ophthalmopathy.

This clonotype was sampled from a man between 35 and 55 years old with Graves disease. The material sequenced was peripheral blood mononuclear cells (PBMCs), taken at new diagnosis, from a patient treated with antithyroid drugs.

CDR3 sequence (DNA): TGTGCCAGTAGCTCTGGACAGGGGGTGGCCAACGTCCTGACTTTC. Amino acid sequence: CASSSGQGVANVLTF. This chain joins TRBV19 and TRBJ2-6, with TRBD1 matching 10 bases. V trimming: 6 bases; J trimming: 6 bases; junction bases outside the gene matches: 5. Looked up from germline, CDR1 is LNHDA and CDR2 is SQIVND (reference sequence). CDR3 length: 15 amino acids.